One sample yielded the 10 T cell receptor beta chains listed below, sequenced in a study of beta chain features in type 1 diabetes. Sequencing targeted expressed TCRB transcripts, as all isolated RNA had been reverse transcribed. Using immunoSEQ multiplex PCR, the repertoire was profiled, and TCRdb retains in-frame clones only, with some absent. The profile shows approximately 600,000 clones, roughly 12% of them singletons. Study observations and caveats: TCRB CDR3s were moderately but significantly shorter in Type 1 diabetes patients in all four CD4+ subsets.

Their target antigens are unknown. The sequenced material came from naive CD4+ T cells from blood. The receptors were gathered from a man aged 25 to 40 with type 1 diabetes.

The chain has TRBV18 and TRBJ2-2; D not resolved. This CDR3 has 13 amino acids. V was clipped by 5 bases and J by 2 bases, with 6 bases between them. Germline V gene data show CDR1 as KGHSH and CDR2 as LQKENI. CDR3 amino acids: CASSVGNTGELFF. DNA of the CDR3: TGTGCCAGCTCAGTCGGAAACACCGGGGAGCTGTTTTTT.

The genes are TRBV2 and TRBJ2-1; the match to TRBD1 covers 9 bases. Losses at the gene ends were 5 bases for V and 9 bases for J; bases not matched to a gene: 11. From germline, CDR1 is SNHLY and CDR2 FYNNEI. The CDR3 consists of 15 residues. As DNA, the CDR3 is TGTGCCAGCAGTATAGGACAGGGGCAGGCGGGTGAGCAGTTCTTC. Translated, it gives CASSIGQGQAGEQFF. The full variable domain, its missing parts supplied by reference TRBV2 and TRBJ2-1, is EPEVTQTPSHQVTQMGQEVILRCVPISNHLYFYWYRQILGQKVEFLVSFYNNEISEKSEIFDDQFSVERPDGSNFTLKIRSTKLEDSAMYFCASSIGQGQAGEQFFGPGTRLTVL.

This chain links TRBV28 with TRBJ2-4, with 11 nucleotides matching TRBD2. Trimming took 8 bases from V and 9 from J; bases not matched to a gene: 15. Looked up from germline, CDR1 is MDHEN and CDR2 is SYDVKM. The CDR3 length is 16 residues. The CDR3 region is CASYTSGGRWGVIQYF. CDR3 DNA: TGTGCCAGCTACACTAGCGGGGGCCGGTGGGGAGTCATTCAGTACTTC.

The rearrangement uses TRBV7-9 and TRBJ2-7; 7 bases align to TRBD1. V was pared by 6 bases and J by 5 bases, with 13 bases of the junction left unmatched. This CDR3 has 15 residues. Germline assignment: CDR1 SEHNR and CDR2 FQNEAQ (reference sequence). The CDR3 sequence is CASSYGELQGNEQYF. DNA for the CDR3: TGTGCCAGCAGTTACGGAGAATTACAGGGGAACGAGCAGTACTTC.

The table lists this clone with a count of one. The V gene is TRBV5-6, the J gene TRBJ1-4, with TRBD1 identical over 9 bases. Germline V gives CDR1 SGHDT, CDR2 YYEEEE. The CDR3 covers 15 residues. Trimming at V came to 2 bases and at J to 6 bases, leaving 5 bases not matched to a gene. CDR3 in amino acids: CASSLTGGADEKLFF. The CDR3 coding sequence is TGTGCCAGCAGCTTAACAGGGGGCGCCGATGAAAAACTGTTTTTT.

This clone came up a few times. CDR3 region: CASSPPDSWSLHF. The CDR3 DNA sequence: TGTGCCAGCTCACCACCGGACTCCTGGTCCCTCCACTTT. The chain joins TRBV18 to TRBJ1-6; D remains ambiguous. In germline, CDR1 is KGHSH, CDR2 LQKENI. Between the trimmed V and J ends, which lost 0 bases and 14 bases, there was a span of 11 bases. The CDR3 consists of 13 residues.

This clone was detected a few times. The chain uses TRBV7-2 and TRBJ2-2; D not certain. V was shortened by 6 bases and J by 1 base, with 6 bases between the two germline ends. Per the germline V gene, CDR1 is SGHTA and CDR2 is FQGNSA. The CDR3 contains 13 residues. In DNA form, the CDR3 reads TGTGCCAGCAGTTCCGGGAACACCGGGGAGCTGTTTTTT. Its protein is CASSSGNTGELFF.

This clone was counted a few times. Other DNA sequences of this sample code for an identical CDR3. The CDR3 is CASSSRVYEQYF. The CDR3 DNA is TGTGCCAGCAGCTCACGGGTCTACGAGCAGTACTTC. The V and J genes are TRBV7-9 and TRBJ2-7; D gene uncertain. Trimming took 4 bases from V and 3 from J, leaving 7 bases between them. This CDR3 contains 12 residues. CDR1 SEHNR and CDR2 FQNEAQ come from the germline V gene (reference sequence).

The table lists this clone with a few counts. The sample carries other DNA sequences with the same CDR3. The chain uses TRBV6-5 and TRBJ1-5; 8 bases line up with TRBD1. Germline V lookup: CDR1 MNHEY, CDR2 SVGAGI. The junction had 2 bases not matched to a gene; V was cut back by 0 bases and J by 4 bases. The CDR3 contains 15 residues. DNA for the CDR3: TGTGCCAGCAGTTACTCCCGGACAGGGAATCAGCCCCAGCATTTT. Translation gives CASSYSRTGNQPQHF.

The chain is built from TRBV12-5 and TRBJ1-5; TRBD1 agrees at 7 bases. Germline trimming cut 7 bases from V and 1 base from J; bases unmatched to any gene: 7. CDR3 length: 15 amino acids. Germline CDR1 LGHNT, CDR2 FRNRAP. The CDR3 DNA is TGTGCTAGTGCTATGGGACAGCCAAGCAATCAGCCCCAGCATTTT. Residues: CASAMGQPSNQPQHF.